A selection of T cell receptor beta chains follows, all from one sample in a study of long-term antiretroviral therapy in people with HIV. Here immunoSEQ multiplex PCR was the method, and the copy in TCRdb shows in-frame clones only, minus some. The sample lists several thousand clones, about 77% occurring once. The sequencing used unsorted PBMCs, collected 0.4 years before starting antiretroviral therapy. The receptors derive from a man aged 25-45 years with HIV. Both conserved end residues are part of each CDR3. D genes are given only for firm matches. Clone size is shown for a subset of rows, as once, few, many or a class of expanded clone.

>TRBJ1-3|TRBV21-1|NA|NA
TGTGCCAGCAGCAAATTGCGGGCCTCTGGAAACACCATATATTTT
CASSKLRASGNTIYF
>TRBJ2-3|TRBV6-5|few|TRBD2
TGTGCCAGCAGATCAGGACTAGCGGGGACAGATACGCAGTATTTT
CASRSGLAGTDTQYF
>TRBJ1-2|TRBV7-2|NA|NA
TGTGCCAGCAGCTTAGTGGGGGCCGGCTATGGCTACACCTTC
CASSLVGAGYGYTF
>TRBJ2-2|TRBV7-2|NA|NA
TGTGCCAGCAGCTTACAAGGCCAGCACCCCGGGGAGCTGTTTTTT
CASSLQGQHPGELFF
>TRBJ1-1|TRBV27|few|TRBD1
TGTGCCAGCAGTCCCGGGGACAGGCTTTACATGAACACTGAAGCTTTCTTT
CASSPGDRLYMNTEAFF
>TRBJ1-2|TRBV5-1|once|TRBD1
TGCGCCAGCCGCTACGGACAGGGAACCAACTATGGCTACACCTTC
CASRYGQGTNYGYTF
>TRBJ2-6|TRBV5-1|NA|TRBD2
TGCGCCAGCAGCTTGTCGACACTAGCGGGGGGTTACTCTGGGGCCAACGTCCTGACTTTC
CASSLSTLAGGYSGANVLTF
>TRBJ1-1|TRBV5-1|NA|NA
TGCGCCAGCAGCTTCCGGGGGCAGCCGAACACTGAAGCTTTCTTT
CASSFRGQPNTEAFF
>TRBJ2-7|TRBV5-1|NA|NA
TGCGCCAGCAGCTTGCGAAGTAGAACAGTTGAGAGCTCCTACGAGCAGTACTTC
CASSLRSRTVESSYEQYF
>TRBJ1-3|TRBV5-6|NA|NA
TGTGCCAGCAGCTGGGACCACTCTGGAAACACCATATATTTT
CASSWDHSGNTIYF
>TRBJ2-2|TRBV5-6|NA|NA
TGTGCCTATCGGGACGGAAACACCGGGGAGCTGTTTTTT
CAYRDGNTGELFF
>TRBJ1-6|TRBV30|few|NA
TGTGCCTGGGAGCGGACAGATAATTCACCCCTCCACTTT
CAWERTDNSPLHF
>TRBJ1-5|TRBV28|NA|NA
TGTGCCAGCAGTGACAACAGCTATAGCAATCAGCCCCAGCATTTT
CASSDNSYSNQPQHF
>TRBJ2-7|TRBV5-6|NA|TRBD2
TGTGCCAGCAGCCTTAGCGGGAGTGGCTACGAGCAGTACTTC
CASSLSGSGYEQYF
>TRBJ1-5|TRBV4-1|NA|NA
TGCGCCAGCAGCCAAGAACGGAGCGCTATCCAGCCCCAGCATTTT
CASSQERSAIQPQHF
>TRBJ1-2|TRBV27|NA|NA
TGTGCCAGCAGTTTAGCGGGAGTCGGCGGCTATGGCTACACCTTC
CASSLAGVGGYGYTF
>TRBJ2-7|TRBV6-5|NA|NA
TGTGCCAGCGGGGGGGTGGGACAACTACGTTACGAGCAGTACTTC
CASGGVGQLRYEQYF
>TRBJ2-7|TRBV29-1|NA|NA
TGCAGCGTTGGAGAGTTCTACGAGCAGTACTTC
CSVGEFYEQYF
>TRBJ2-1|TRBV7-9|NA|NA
TGTGCCAGCAGCTTAGGGTCCGGGCAGTTCTTC
CASSLGSGQFF
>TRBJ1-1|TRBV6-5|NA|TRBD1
TGTGCCAGCAGGGAAACGAGGGGGCACACTGAAGCTTTCTTT
CASRETRGHTEAFF
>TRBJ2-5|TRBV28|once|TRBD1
TGTGCCAGCAGTTTATGGGGAACAGGGGAGACCCAGCACTTC
CASSLWGTGETQHF
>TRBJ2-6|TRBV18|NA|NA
TGTGCCAGCTTGGGGGGCACCGGGGCCAACGTCCTGACTTTC
CASLGGTGANVLTF
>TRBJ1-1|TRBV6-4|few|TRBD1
TGTGTCCTTAGACAGGGGGGCAGGGGGCAAGCTTTCTTT
CVLRQGGRGQAFF
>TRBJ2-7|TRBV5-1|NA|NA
TGCGCCAGCAGCTTGGCCGGGGGTTCCTACGAGCAGTACTTC
CASSLAGGSYEQYF
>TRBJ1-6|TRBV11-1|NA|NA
TGTGCCAGCAGCCTCCTCGGGGGGACGGATTCACCCCTCCACTTT
CASSLLGGTDSPLHF
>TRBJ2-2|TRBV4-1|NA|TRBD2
TGCGCCAGCAGCCAAGATGGGGCCGGAACCGGACTAGCGGGGAACACCGGGGAGCTGTTTTTT
CASSQDGAGTGLAGNTGELFF
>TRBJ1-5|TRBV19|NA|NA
TGTGCCAGTAGTATTTCGGGTAGGTCAATCAATCAGCCCCAGCATTTT
CASSISGRSINQPQHF
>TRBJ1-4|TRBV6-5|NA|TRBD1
TGTGCCAGCAGTTGGAACAGGGGGCTTAATGAAAAACTGTTTTTT
CASSWNRGLNEKLFF
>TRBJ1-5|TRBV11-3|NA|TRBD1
TGTGCCAGCAGCTTAGCCAGGGGGCCCACGACCAATCAGCCCCAGCATTTT
CASSLARGPTTNQPQHF
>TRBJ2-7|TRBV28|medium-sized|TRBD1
TGTGCCAGCAGTCACAGGGGAGCCTACGAGCAGTACTTC
CASSHRGAYEQYF
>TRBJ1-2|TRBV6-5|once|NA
TGTGCCAGCAGTTACTCACAAAACAGAAACTATGGCTACACCTTC
CASSYSQNRNYGYTF
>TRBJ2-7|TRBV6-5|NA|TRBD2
TGTGCCAGCAGTTACTCCCCGGGGGGTCTCTACGAGCAGTACTTC
CASSYSPGGLYEQYF